This TCR beta chain appears in the sequencing data of a study of blood T cell repertoires in COVID-19. Those who participated ranged in age from 18 to 89 years and resided in about two dozen US areas. Participants' own reports of clinical history determined their cohort assignment. The CDR3 extends over 14 amino acids. V shed 7 bases and J shed 7 bases, with 17 bases lying between them. Germline V CDR1 and CDR2: MGHRA, YSYEKL. Assay used: immunoSEQ multiplex PCR; TCRdb lists only in-frame clones, some missing. The table includes about 100,000 clones, just over 85% detected once. The chain uses TRBV4-1 and TRBJ2-1; no clear D. The TCR sequence derives from a woman aged 50 to 60 who had recovered from COVID-19. The sample consisted of PBMCs or T cells enriched from blood (not recorded which). The CDR3 loop reads CASKWSEISNEQFF. CDR3 nucleotide sequence: TGCGCCAGCAAGTGGAGCGAGATTTCAAATGAGCAGTTCTTC.